The entry below describes one T cell receptor beta chain. Antigen unknown. The CDR3 has 17 residues. J gave up 4 bases and V 1 base, and 9 bases lay outside the gene matches. Germline assignment: CDR1 LNHDA and CDR2 SQIVND (reference sequence). This record comes from a study of vaccination effects on CD4 cells after COVID-19. Overall study context: PBMC cultures contained 1.5 million to 2 million cells per well, 8.5 to 10 IU/ml IL-2 and around 9.6 ug/ml peptides.

Subsequent to a culture period of roughly 11 days, CD4+ T cells were isolated. Each person got two doses of an mRNA SARS-CoV-2 vaccine, BNT162b2 or mRNA-1273. Vaccinees lacked prior SARS-CoV-2 infection and tested negative for nucleocapsid antibodies. Researchers swapped half the medium for IL-2 medium on both days 3 and 7. Data came from immunoSEQ multiplex PCR; TCRdb stores just in-frame clones and leaves some out. The profile shows approximately 31,000 clones, around two thirds of them singletons. V gene TRBV19 combines with J gene TRBJ2-5, with TRBD2 matching over 10 bases. The source of this sequence is a human donor who received a COVID-19 vaccine. The sample consisted of CD4+ T cells from PBMCs cultured without peptide, taken after COVID-19 vaccination. CDR3 amino acids: CASSIAPLAGGPETQYF. CDR3 nucleotides: TGTGCCAGTAGTATAGCTCCCTTAGCGGGGGGTCCAGAGACCCAGTACTTC.